This TCR beta chain was captured in a study of cytomegalovirus exposure and HLA in healthy donors. Notes on the study in general: As was reported, the classifier diagnosed cytomegalovirus status with high specificity and sensitivity. Specificity for CMV antigens was confirmed in vitro for a few of the CMV-associated chains. Altogether, 160 or so TCR beta chains were recorded as cytomegalovirus-associated. Many donors carried some public TCRs, although rarity characterized most TCR sequences.

The method was immunoSEQ multiplex PCR; TCRdb's version includes in-frame clones alone and lacks a portion of them. The sample holds under 150,000 clones, around 86% seen once. CDR3 size: 19 residues. Germline CDR1 is SGHDT and CDR2 is YYEEEE. V was pared by 0 bases and J by 0 bases, with 16 bases between. Comment on this clone: Its target is unknown.

The receptor was isolated from a man between 18 and 35 years old in good health and CMV-seropositive. The chain uses TRBV5-6 and TRBJ1-6; no clear D. The sequenced material came from PBMCs. The CDR3 sequence: CASSLASPILSSYNSPLHF. DNA of the CDR3: TGTGCCAGCAGCTTGGCAAGCCCGATACTGAGCTCCTATAATTCACCCCTCCACTTT.